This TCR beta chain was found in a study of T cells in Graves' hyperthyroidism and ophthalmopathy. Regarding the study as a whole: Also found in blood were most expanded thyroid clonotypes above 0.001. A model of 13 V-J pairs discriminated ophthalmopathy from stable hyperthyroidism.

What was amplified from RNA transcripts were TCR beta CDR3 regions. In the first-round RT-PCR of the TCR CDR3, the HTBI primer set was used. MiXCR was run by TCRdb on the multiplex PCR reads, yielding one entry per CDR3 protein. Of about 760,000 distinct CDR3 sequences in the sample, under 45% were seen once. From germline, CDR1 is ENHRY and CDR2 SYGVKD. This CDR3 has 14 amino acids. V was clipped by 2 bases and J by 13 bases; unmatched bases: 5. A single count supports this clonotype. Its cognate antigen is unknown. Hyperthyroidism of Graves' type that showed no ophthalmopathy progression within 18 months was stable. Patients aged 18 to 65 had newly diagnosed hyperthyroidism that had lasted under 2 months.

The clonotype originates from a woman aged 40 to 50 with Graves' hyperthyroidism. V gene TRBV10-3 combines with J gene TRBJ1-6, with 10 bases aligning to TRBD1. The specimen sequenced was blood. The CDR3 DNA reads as TGTGCCATCAGTGAGAAAGTGGACAGGGGGCCCCTCCACTTT. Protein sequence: CAISEKVDRGPLHF.